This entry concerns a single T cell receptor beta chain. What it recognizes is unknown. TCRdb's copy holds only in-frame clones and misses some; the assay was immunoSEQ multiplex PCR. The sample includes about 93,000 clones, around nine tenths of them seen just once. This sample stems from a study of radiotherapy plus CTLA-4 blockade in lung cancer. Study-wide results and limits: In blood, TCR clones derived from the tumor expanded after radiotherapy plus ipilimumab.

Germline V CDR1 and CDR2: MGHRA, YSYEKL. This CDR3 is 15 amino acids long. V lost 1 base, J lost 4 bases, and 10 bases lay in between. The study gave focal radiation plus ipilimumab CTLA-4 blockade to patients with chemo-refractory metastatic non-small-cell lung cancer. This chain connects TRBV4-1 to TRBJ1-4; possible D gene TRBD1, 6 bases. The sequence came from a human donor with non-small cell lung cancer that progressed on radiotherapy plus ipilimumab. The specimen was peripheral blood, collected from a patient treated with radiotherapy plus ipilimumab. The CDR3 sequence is CASSQGQADNEKLFF. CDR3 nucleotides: TGCGCCAGCAGCCAAGGACAGGCGGATAATGAAAAACTGTTTTTT.